These 10 T cell receptor beta chains came from one sample sequenced in a study of shared clonotypes between healthy human individuals. Assay used: immunoSEQ multiplex PCR; TCRdb lists only in-frame clones, some missing. The table has hundreds of thousands of clones, less than 85% seen once. The sample taken for sequencing was memory CD4+ T cells sorted from blood. Specified subset: CD45RA-negative fraction. Receptors originate from a man aged 25 to 40 in good health.

The chain combines TRBV10-3 with TRBJ2-3; D might be TRBD2 (6 bases). This CDR3 is 15 amino acids long. The germline gives CDR1 ENHRY, CDR2 SYGVKD. The ends were cut back, 11 bases at V and 2 bases at J, with 20 bases in the middle. The CDR3 DNA sequence: TGTGCCTCCACCGAGGACGGAGGGGACACAGATACGCAGTATTTT. This encodes CASTEDGGDTDTQYF.

This chain connects TRBV6-1 to TRBJ2-2; D gene uncertain. Trimming stripped 3 bases from V and 3 bases from J, with 20 bases between. The CDR3 has 18 amino acids. Germline loops: CDR1 MNHNS, CDR2 SASEGT. The CDR3 DNA sequence: TGTGCCAGCAGTGAGCGACCTCCGGTTCTGTGGGACACCGGGGAGCTGTTTTTT. As protein: CASSERPPVLWDTGELFF.

The rearrangement links TRBV4-3 to TRBJ2-5; TRBD2 aligns across 8 bases. The CDR3 is made up of 16 amino acids. Losses at the gene ends were 0 bases for V and 5 bases for J; bases not matched to a gene: 8. Germline V gives CDR1 LGHNA, CDR2 YSLEER. The CDR3 here is CASSQEAFGGEETQYF. As DNA, the CDR3 is TGCGCCAGCAGCCAAGAGGCTTTCGGGGGGGAGGAGACCCAGTACTTC.

V is TRBV29-1 and J is TRBJ2-1; 10 bases map to TRBD2. With 7 bases clipped from V and 9 bases from J, the junction kept 9 bases outside the gene matches. Germline CDR1 reads SQVTM; CDR2 reads ANQGSEA. The CDR3 runs 13 residues. The CDR3 region has the DNA TGCAGCGAAAAAACTAGCGGGGCAGGTGAGCAGTTCTTC. This encodes CSEKTSGAGEQFF.

This clone has only a few counts. Here the CDR3 DNA reads TGTGCCAGCAGCTTAGTCCACCCGACCGTAGAGACCCAGTACTTC. Translated: CASSLVHPTVETQYF. This chain joins TRBV7-9 and TRBJ2-5; D uncertain. This CDR3 has 15 amino acids. The germline V gene encodes CDR1 SEHNR and CDR2 FQNEAQ (reference sequence). The V gene lost 1 base and the J gene lost 4 bases, with 13 bases spanning the gap.

This clone was seen once. The chain links TRBV18 to TRBJ1-2; 9 bases are a match to TRBD1. This CDR3 spans 15 amino acids. The V gene's germline CDR1 is KGHSH and CDR2 LQKENI. With 5 bases clipped from V and 5 bases from J, the junction kept 9 bases outside the gene matches. The CDR3 reads CASSTGGTGNYGYTF. The DNA of the CDR3 is TGTGCCAGCTCAACAGGTGGGACAGGGAATTATGGCTACACCTTC.

The chain is built from TRBV5-1 and TRBJ1-1; 11 positions agree with TRBD1. CDR1 is SGHRS and CDR2 is YFSETQ in the germline V gene. V gave up 8 bases and J gave up 4 bases; unmatched junction bases: 7. The CDR3 runs 14 residues. CDR3 coding DNA: TGCGCCAGTGATACCGGGACAGGGGGCACTGAAGCTTTCTTT. This gives the protein CASDTGTGGTEAFF.

V and J are TRBV10-3 and TRBJ2-2; D is possibly TRBD2 (5 bases). Germline lookup yields CDR1 ENHRY and CDR2 SYGVKD. This CDR3 has 15 residues. Deletions cut 10 bases from V and 3 bases from J, with 18 bases between. The CDR3 is CATHEGSVDTGELFF. The CDR3 DNA sequence: TGTGCCACCCATGAGGGTAGCGTTGACACCGGGGAGCTGTTTTTT.

This chain uses TRBV9 with TRBJ2-2, with D uncertain. Between the trimmed V and J ends, which lost 0 bases and 7 bases, there was a span of 4 bases. CDR1 and CDR2 (germline): SGDLS, YYNGEE. CDR3 length: 12 residues. The CDR3: CASSVDVGELFF. CDR3 nucleotide sequence: TGTGCCAGCAGCGTAGATGTCGGGGAGCTGTTTTTT.

This chain joins TRBV5-5 and TRBJ1-5; D is ambiguous. V gave up 0 bases and J gave up 4 bases, with 8 bases separating them. This CDR3 comprises 14 residues. The germline CDR1 and CDR2 sequences are SGHKS and YYEKEE (reference sequence). The CDR3 DNA is TGTGCCAGCAGCTTGGAGAGGAGTAATCAGCCCCAGCATTTT. It yields the protein CASSLERSNQPQHF. The whole variable domain, filled in from reference TRBV5-5 and TRBJ1-5, reads DAGVTQSPTHLIKTRGQQVTLRCSPISGHKSVSWYQQVLGQGPQFIFQYYEKEERGRGNFPDRFSARQFPNYSSELNVNALLLGDSALYLCASSLERSNQPQHFGDGTRLSIL.